The 21 T cell receptor beta chains in this list originate from one sample, sequenced in a study of memory CD4+ T cells and cytomegalovirus serostatus (dated by TCRdb to between 2019 and 2020). Libraries were built with the immunoSEQ multiplex PCR assay. In TCRdb, the immuneACCESS table is reduced to in-frame sequences with V and J assigned. These tables do not hold every clone; where another copy was compared, an unresolved V gene accounts for under half, and the others remain unexplained. Counted in this sample were tens of thousands of clones; approximately 78% of them appeared once. The ten top clones hold about 0.8% of the sample. A FACSAria II was used to sort memory CD4+ T cells, defined as single viable CD3+CD4+CD8-CD45RO+ cells. The sample consisted of memory CD4+ T cells from blood. The receptors stem from an adult in good health and CMV-seronegative.

The chain recombines TRBV6-5 with TRBJ1-2; D gene uncertain. The V gene's germline CDR1 is MNHEY and CDR2 SVGAGI. V was shortened by 5 bases and J by 8 bases, with 15 bases between the two germline ends. This CDR3 region has 13 residues. CDR3 nucleotide sequence: TGTGCCAGCAGTACCCTCCTTGGAGGCGGCTACACCTTC. Protein sequence: CASSTLLGGGYTF.

V is TRBV10-3 and J is TRBJ2-7, with D unresolved. The CDR3 runs to 12 residues. V was clipped by 0 bases and J by 4 bases, with 4 bases between them. The germline V gene has CDR1 ENHRY and CDR2 SYGVKD. CDR3 nucleotides: TGTGCCATCAGTGAGTCCGGGTACGAGCAGTACTTC. Protein sequence: CAISESGYEQYF.

This chain uses TRBV29-1 with TRBJ2-5; possible D gene TRBD2, 6 bases. The CDR3 is made up of 12 amino acids. V was cut by 8 bases and J by 9 bases, with 19 bases left in between. CDR1 and CDR2 from the germline V gene are SQVTM and ANQGSEA. In nucleotides, the CDR3 is TGCAGCCCAAGTCCCGGTAGGGAGGCCCAGTACTTC. Amino acids: CSPSPGREAQYF.

CDR3 amino acids: CASSHRLAGNNEQFF. CDR3 DNA: TGTGCCAGCAGCCACAGACTAGCGGGAAACAATGAGCAGTTCTTC. The chain recombines TRBV6-5 with TRBJ2-1; 11 bases are a match to TRBD2. V lost 6 bases and J lost 5; bases outside the gene matches: 6. Germline loops: CDR1 MNHEY, CDR2 SVGAGI. This CDR3 comprises 15 residues.

V usage is TRBV6-1 and J usage is TRBJ2-1; the D is unclear. Germline-derived CDR1 and CDR2 are MNHNS and SASEGT. The V and J ends lost 10 bases and 13 bases respectively, with 20 bases between them. The CDR3 has 12 residues. CDR3 DNA sequence: TGTGCCATCAATGAGGCGGAACCCCTTCAGTTCTTC. It specifies CAINEAEPLQFF.

This chain connects TRBV19 to TRBJ1-1, with 9 bases that match TRBD1. CDR3 length: 15 amino acids. CDR1 is LNHDA, CDR2 SQIVND, per germline (reference sequence). The V segment lost 5 bases and the J segment 3 bases; nucleotides outside the gene matches: 7. The CDR3 is CASSGGQGLYTEAFF. The CDR3 bases are TGTGCCAGTAGTGGGGGACAGGGACTTTACACTGAAGCTTTCTTT.

This chain joins TRBV5-4 and TRBJ2-7; possible D gene TRBD2, 6 bases. This CDR3 is 14 amino acids long. V shed 4 bases and J shed 5 bases, with 16 bases lying between them. From germline, CDR1 is SGHNT and CDR2 YYREEE (reference sequence). The DNA of the CDR3 is TGTGCCAGCAGCGGGCCGGGACTTCGGGACGAGCAGTACTTC. Amino acids: CASSGPGLRDEQYF.

In nucleotides, the CDR3 is TGTGCCAGCAACGAGCAGGGTAACTCTGGAAACACCATATATTTT. Translated, it gives CASNEQGNSGNTIYF. V and J are TRBV6-6 and TRBJ1-3; D possibly corresponds to TRBD1 (5 bases). Per the germline V gene, CDR1 is MNHNY and CDR2 is SVGAGI (reference sequence). The CDR3 has 15 amino acids. Trimming stripped 7 bases from V and 0 bases from J, with 13 bases between.

The V call is TRBV2, the J call TRBJ2-6; possibly TRBD2 for D (6 bases). Germline V gene lookup returns CDR1 SNHLY and CDR2 FYNNEI. The CDR3 contains 19 residues. Trimming removed 2 bases at V and 0 bases at J, with 17 bases between. CDR3 residues: CASSESAGRFFSGANVLTF. CDR3 DNA: TGTGCCAGCAGTGAATCGGCAGGGAGGTTTTTCTCTGGGGCCAACGTCCTGACTTTC.

The chain carries TRBV7-6 and TRBJ2-5; D unresolved. Trimming stripped 1 base from V and 0 bases from J, with 12 bases between. There are 16 residues in the CDR3. Germline values: CDR1 SGHVS, CDR2 FNYEAQ. The CDR3 bases are TGTGCCAGCAGCTTAGGGCAGGCGCCACACCAAGAGACCCAGTACTTC. Residues: CASSLGQAPHQETQYF.

This clone appeared once. The chain combines TRBV4-3 with TRBJ2-4, with D possibly matching TRBD2 (6 bases). The CDR3 has 17 amino acids. Trimming removed 0 bases from V and 3 bases from J, with 15 bases in between. Germline V gene sequence: CDR1 LGHNA, CDR2 YSLEER. CDR3 bases: TGCGCCAGCAGCCAAGAACCGGCTAGCGTAGACAAAAACATTCAGTACTTC. Its translation is CASSQEPASVDKNIQYF.

This chain uses TRBV11-2 with TRBJ2-7; D may be TRBD1 or TRBD2 (6 bases each). The CDR3 is 13 amino acids. Germline CDR1 reads SGHAT; CDR2 reads FQNNGV. Trimming shortened V by 7 bases and J by 6 bases, and 16 bases separated the two germline ends. In nucleotides, the CDR3 is TGTGCCAGCACCCACTCCGGGGGCCCCGAGCAGTACTTC. Protein sequence: CASTHSGGPEQYF.

This clone was counted once. This sequence joins TRBV11-2 and TRBJ1-2, with 7 positions matching TRBD1. The CDR3 covers 13 residues. J gave up 8 bases and V 3 bases, and 6 bases lay outside the gene matches. Germline V gene data show CDR1 as SGHAT and CDR2 as FQNNGV. The CDR3 nucleotides are TGTGCCAGCAGCTTGGGTCAGGGGGACGGCTACACCTTC. This translates into CASSLGQGDGYTF.

The V and J genes are TRBV4-3 and TRBJ1-4; TRBD1 might be the D (6 bases). CDR3 length: 19 amino acids. V lost 0 bases and J 6 bases, leaving 23 bases between the germline ends. Per the germline V gene, CDR1 is LGHNA and CDR2 is YSLEER. In nucleotides, the CDR3 is TGCGCCAGCAGCCAAGAAGCCGAGGGACAACTTGGGGTGGATGAAAAACTGTTTTTT. Its translation is CASSQEAEGQLGVDEKLFF.

The chain is built from TRBV2 and TRBJ2-7; 9 nucleotides match TRBD2. This CDR3 is built from 13 residues. The V and J ends lost 8 bases and 2 bases, in that order; junction bases with no gene match: 4. Germline CDR1 SNHLY, CDR2 FYNNEI. The CDR3 region is CASGIAGAYEQYF. The DNA for the CDR3 is TGTGCCAGCGGTATAGCGGGGGCCTACGAGCAGTACTTC.

The CDR3 sequence is CASSSSGTGAATNEKLFF. In DNA, the CDR3 is TGTGCCAGTAGTAGCTCCGGGACAGGGGCTGCAACTAATGAAAAACTGTTTTTT. The V call is TRBV19, the J call TRBJ1-4; TRBD1 agrees at 10 bases. The germline CDR1 and CDR2 sequences are LNHDA and SQIVND (reference sequence). The CDR3 covers 18 residues. With V trimmed by 4 bases and J by 0 bases, 8 bases remained unmatched.

The chain employs TRBV11-3 and TRBJ2-2; 7 nucleotides align to TRBD1. Germline V gives CDR1 SGHNT, CDR2 YENEEA. V shed 5 bases and J 5 bases; nucleotides not matched to a gene: 14. This CDR3 has 17 amino acids. CDR3 sequence reads: CASSPPNRGLSTGELFF. CDR3 bases: TGTGCCAGCAGCCCCCCTAACAGGGGCCTTTCGACCGGGGAGCTGTTTTTT.

The chain couples TRBV6-5 to TRBJ1-1; TRBD1 might be the D (5 bases). This CDR3 spans 14 amino acids. V was clipped by 4 bases and J by 1 base, with 10 bases between them. Germline V lookup: CDR1 MNHEY, CDR2 SVGAGI. The CDR3 DNA sequence: TGTGCCAGCAGTTTGTGGGGGGAGAACACTGAAGCTTTCTTT. Protein product: CASSLWGENTEAFF.

This clone appeared a few times. The V gene is TRBV4-3, the J gene TRBJ1-4; no clear D gene. V was clipped by 0 bases and J by 5 bases, with 13 bases between them. CDR1 LGHNA and CDR2 YSLEER come from the germline V gene. This CDR3 is 16 amino acids long. The CDR3 is CASSQDRETRNEKLFF. The DNA for the CDR3 is TGCGCCAGCAGCCAAGATCGGGAGACAAGGAATGAAAAACTGTTTTTT.

The V gene is TRBV28, the J gene TRBJ1-5, with D unclear. Looked up from germline, CDR1 is MDHEN and CDR2 is SYDVKM. The V gene lost 4 bases and the J gene lost 9 bases, with 10 bases spanning the gap. There are 12 residues in the CDR3. The CDR3 DNA follows: TGTGCCAGCAGTTCTGGACTTTCGCCCCAGCATTTT. The encoded protein is CASSSGLSPQHF.

This chain uses TRBV29-1 with TRBJ2-3; TRBD2 matches 7 bases. The CDR3 sequence is 12 residues long. The V and J ends lost 7 bases and 2 bases, in that order; junction bases with no gene match: 3. The V gene's germline CDR1 is SQVTM and CDR2 ANQGSEA. In DNA form, the CDR3 reads TGCAGCGCCGCGGGGGACACAGATACGCAGTATTTT. Its translation is CSAAGDTDTQYF.